The 8 T cell receptor beta chains presented below share a single source sample, sequenced in a study of memory CD4+ T cells and cytomegalovirus serostatus. Single viable CD3+CD4+CD8-CD45RO+ cells were sorted as the memory CD4+ T cells. Libraries were prepared by immunoSEQ multiplex PCR; TCRdb keeps only in-frame clonotypes and omits some of them. The sample records about 56,000 clones, roughly 82% being singletons. Material: memory CD4+ T cells from blood. These receptors came from an adult in good health and CMV-seronegative.

This clone was seen a few times. J is TRBJ1-3 and V is TRBV2; D remains unclear. This CDR3 contains 12 residues. Trimming shortened V by 3 bases and J by 2 bases, and 2 bases separated the two germline ends. Per the germline V gene, CDR1 is SNHLY and CDR2 is FYNNEI. The CDR3 is CASSETGNTIYF. The CDR3 nucleotides read TGTGCCAGCAGTGAGACTGGAAACACCATATATTTT.

The CDR3 nucleotides read TGTGCCAGCAGCCTCGGGAACGGAGCGGAGACCCAGTACTTC. Its translation: CASSLGNGAETQYF. The chain combines TRBV7-8 with TRBJ2-5; a weak D match, TRBD2 (5 bases). Trimming removed 5 bases from V and 5 bases from J, with 15 bases in between. The CDR3 totals 14 residues. Per germline, CDR1 SGHVS and CDR2 FQNEAQ.

J is TRBJ1-4 and V is TRBV11-2; TRBD1 might be the D (6 bases). Germline CDR1 SGHAT, CDR2 FQNNGV. V was cut by 6 bases and J by 6 bases, with 17 bases left in between. This CDR3 contains 15 residues. The CDR3 is CASSRDGGRDEKLFF. The CDR3, as DNA: TGTGCCAGCAGTCGAGACGGGGGGCGAGATGAAAAACTGTTTTTT.

V and J are TRBV19 and TRBJ1-5, with 10 bases matching TRBD1. With V trimmed by 5 bases and J by 3 bases, 4 bases remained unmatched. CDR3 size: 15 residues. Germline V gene data show CDR1 as LNHDA and CDR2 as SQIVND (reference sequence). CDR3 in amino acids: CASSSGQGYNQPQHF. The CDR3 DNA follows: TGTGCCAGTAGTTCGGGACAGGGGTACAATCAGCCCCAGCATTTT.

The J gene is TRBJ2-1, the V gene TRBV6-6; tentatively, D is TRBD2 (6 bases). V lost 6 bases, J lost 9 bases, and 9 bases lay in between. Germline CDR1 reads MNHNY; CDR2 reads SVGAGI (reference sequence). The length of the CDR3 is 11 residues. The CDR3 region is CASSSGVEQFF. CDR3 nucleotide sequence: TGTGCCAGCAGCTCGGGGGTTGAGCAGTTCTTC.

V is TRBV6-4 and J is TRBJ1-1; no definite D call. Germline CDR1 and CDR2: MRHNA and SNTAGT. The CDR3 totals 13 residues. Trimming shortened V by 6 bases and J by 1 base, and 9 bases separated the two germline ends. The CDR3 DNA sequence: TGTGCCAGCAGGCTGGAAGAGAACACTGAAGCTTTCTTT. Residues: CASRLEENTEAFF.

V is TRBV7-3 and J is TRBJ2-1; TRBD1 aligns across 8 bases. The CDR3 has 15 residues. The germline CDR1 and CDR2 sequences are SGHTA and FQGTGA. Losses at the gene ends were 5 bases for V and 6 bases for J; bases not matched to a gene: 9. This CDR3 reads CASSLGTGPLNEQFF. The CDR3 region has the DNA TGTGCCAGCAGCCTAGGGACAGGACCCCTCAATGAGCAGTTCTTC.

This clone was counted only a few times. The rearrangement links TRBV10-3 to TRBJ2-3; TRBD2 agrees at 10 bases. The V gene end was trimmed by 5 bases and the J gene end by 0 bases; junction bases not matched to a gene: 2. This CDR3 spans 15 amino acids. CDR1 is ENHRY, CDR2 SYGVKD, per germline. The CDR3 is CAISSSGGSTDTQYF. CDR3 bases: TGTGCCATCAGTTCTAGCGGGGGTAGCACAGATACGCAGTATTTT.